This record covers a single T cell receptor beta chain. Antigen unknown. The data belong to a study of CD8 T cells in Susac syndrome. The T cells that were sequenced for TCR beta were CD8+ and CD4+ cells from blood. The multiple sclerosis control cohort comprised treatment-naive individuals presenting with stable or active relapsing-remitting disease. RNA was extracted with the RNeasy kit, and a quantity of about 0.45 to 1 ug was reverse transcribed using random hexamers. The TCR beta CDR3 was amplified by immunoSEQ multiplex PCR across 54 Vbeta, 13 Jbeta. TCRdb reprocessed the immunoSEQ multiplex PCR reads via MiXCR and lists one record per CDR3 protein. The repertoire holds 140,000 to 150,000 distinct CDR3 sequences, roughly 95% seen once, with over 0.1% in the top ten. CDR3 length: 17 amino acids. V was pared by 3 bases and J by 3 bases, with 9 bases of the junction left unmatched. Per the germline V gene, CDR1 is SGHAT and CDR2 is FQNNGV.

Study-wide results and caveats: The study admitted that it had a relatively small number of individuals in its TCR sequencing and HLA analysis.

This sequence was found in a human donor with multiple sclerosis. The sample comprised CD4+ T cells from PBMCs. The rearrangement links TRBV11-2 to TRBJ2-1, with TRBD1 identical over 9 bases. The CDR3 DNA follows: TGTGCCAGCAGCTTCGGAGTCCGGGACAGGGACTACAATGAGCAGTTCTTC. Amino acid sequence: CASSFGVRDRDYNEQFF. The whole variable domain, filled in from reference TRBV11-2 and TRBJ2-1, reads EAGVAQSPRYKIIEKRQSVAFWCNPISGHATLYWYQQILGQGPKLLIQFQNNGVVDDSQLPKDRFSAERLKGVDSTLKIQPAKLEDSAVYLCASSFGVRDRDYNEQFFGPGTRLTVL.